These 26 T cell receptor beta chains were all obtained from the same sample, sequenced in a study of blood T cells in healthy people across ages. Primed by a sample-barcoded 5' primer and a J-beta primer mix, a second PCR proceeded for roughly 7 to 12 cycles. TCRdb re-called the 5' RACE reads through MiXCR, storing one row per CDR3 protein. The sample contains approximately 1.5 million distinct CDR3 sequences, roughly two fifths of which appear only once. The sequenced sample was blood. These receptors came from a woman younger than 35 in good health.

The V call is TRBV20-1, the J call TRBJ1-2, with D hard to call. V was cut by 5 bases and J by 4 bases, with 14 bases left in between. Germline V gene data show CDR1 as DFQATT and CDR2 as SNEGSKA (reference sequence). CDR3 length: 13 amino acids. In nucleotides, the CDR3 is TGCAGTGCTGTACTGACCGATTTCTATGGCTACACCTTC. Translation gives CSAVLTDFYGYTF.

This clonotype was picked up a small number of times. The junction and the germline gene differ at one end; a read error may be behind it. V is TRBV6-5 and J is TRBJ2-3, with 8 bases matching TRBD2. Germline CDR1 reads MNHEY; CDR2 reads SVGAGI. The CDR3 sequence is 14 residues long. CDR3 sequence reads: CASRLAGGFDTRYF. The CDR3 DNA reads TGTGCCAGCAGGCTGGCGGGAGGATTTGATACGCGGTATTTT.

This sequence joins TRBV7-2 and TRBJ1-6; TRBD1 matches 9 bases. The V and J ends lost 5 bases and 7 bases, in that order; junction bases with no gene match: 12. Looked up from germline, CDR1 is SGHTA and CDR2 is FQGNSA. This CDR3 spans 17 amino acids. The CDR3 protein is CASSRKIQGADNSPLHF. In DNA, the CDR3 is TGTGCCAGCAGCCGGAAAATACAGGGGGCGGACAATTCACCCCTCCACTTT.

This clonotype was observed a handful of times. This chain connects TRBV6-6 to TRBJ2-7; 7 bases match TRBD1. The germline gives CDR1 MNHNY, CDR2 SVGAGI (reference sequence). V gave up 0 bases and J gave up 1 base; unmatched junction bases: 3. This CDR3 is built from 15 residues. The CDR3 region has the DNA TGTGCCAGCAGTTACTCGACAGGGTTTTCCTACGAGCAGTACTTC. This sequence encodes CASSYSTGFSYEQYF.

The chain combines TRBV5-1 with TRBJ1-1; D remains unclear. Trimming cost V 1 base and J 1 base, with 8 bases left between them. The CDR3 is 14 residues long. Germline lookup yields CDR1 SGHRS and CDR2 YFSETQ. In nucleotides, the CDR3 is TGCGCCAGCAGCTTGTTTGGGCCGAACACTGAAGCTTTCTTT. The encoded protein is CASSLFGPNTEAFF.

This clonotype is a singleton in its sample. The genes are TRBV29-1 and TRBJ1-1; D is possibly TRBD1 (5 bases). Germline CDR1 SQVTM, CDR2 ANQGSEA. Trimming took 4 bases from V and 6 from J, leaving 18 bases between them. The CDR3 covers 14 residues. CDR3 nucleotide sequence: TGCAGCGTTGCGGGGGGGGAGGAGGCGGCTGAAGCTTTCTTT. Amino acid sequence: CSVAGGEEAAEAFF.

V is TRBV28 and J is TRBJ2-3; D possibly matches TRBD1 or TRBD2 (7 bases each). The V end was cut by 7 bases, the J end by 0 bases, with 17 bases between. The CDR3 covers 16 residues. The germline CDR1 and CDR2 sequences are MDHEN and SYDVKM. In nucleotides, the CDR3 is TGTGCCAGCATCCCCAGGGGGAGGGGGAGCACAGATACGCAGTATTTT. Protein: CASIPRGRGSTDTQYF.

The chain has TRBV20-1 and TRBJ2-5; TRBD1 aligns across 8 bases. Germline CDR1 and CDR2: DFQATT and SNEGSKA (reference sequence). This CDR3 comprises 14 residues. Trimming cost V 0 bases and J 4 bases; bases outside gene matches: 4. In DNA, the CDR3 is TGCAGTGCTAGAGAGAGACAGGGGTTAGAGACCCAGTACTTC. Translation: CSARERQGLETQYF.

This clonotype was counted between two and nine times. CDR3 amino acids: CASSAQGFRLGGYTF. As DNA, the CDR3 is TGCGCCAGCAGCGCACAGGGTTTCCGTCTCGGTGGCTACACCTTC. V gene TRBV4-1 combines with J gene TRBJ1-2, with D perhaps matching TRBD1 (6 bases). V was cut by 5 bases and J by 7 bases, with 20 bases left in between. There are 15 residues in the CDR3. CDR1 MGHRA and CDR2 YSYEKL come from the germline V gene.

The V gene is TRBV27, the J gene TRBJ2-3; a possible D gene is TRBD1 (5 bases). CDR1 is MNHEY and CDR2 is SMNVEV in the germline V gene (reference sequence). Trimming cost V 3 bases and J 4 bases, with 11 bases left between them. The length of the CDR3 is 14 residues. The CDR3 sequence is CASSFGRVPDTQYF. DNA of the CDR3: TGTGCCAGCAGTTTTGGCAGGGTCCCAGATACGCAGTATTTT.

The genes are TRBV7-2 and TRBJ2-3, with D tentatively TRBD2 (6 bases). The CDR3 runs to 14 residues. Trimming removed 4 bases at V and 3 bases at J, with 11 bases between. CDR1 is SGHTA and CDR2 is FQGNSA in the germline V gene. In DNA form, the CDR3 reads TGTGCCAGCAGCTCTCGACTAGTAACAGATACGCAGTATTTT. Translating gives CASSSRLVTDTQYF.

The chain combines TRBV20-1 with TRBJ2-3; D uncertain. From germline, CDR1 is DFQATT and CDR2 SNEGSKA (reference sequence). The CDR3 is 16 residues long. V lost 0 bases, J lost 0 bases, and 13 bases lay in between. The CDR3 nucleotides read TGCAGTGCTAGAGATCCGGAGTTCTCTAGCACAGATACGCAGTATTTT. This gives the protein CSARDPEFSSTDTQYF.

This clonotype has only a few counts. The CDR3 sequence: CASTGWGTDTQYF. In nucleotides, the CDR3 is TGTGCCAGTACAGGTTGGGGCACAGATACGCAGTATTTT. This chain connects TRBV11-2 to TRBJ2-3; possible D gene TRBD1, 5 bases. CDR1 is SGHAT, CDR2 FQNNGV, per germline. This CDR3 region has 13 residues. Between the trimmed V and J ends, which lost 9 bases and 1 base, there was a span of 11 bases.

The gene calls are TRBV29-1 and TRBJ2-2, with D perhaps TRBD2 (6 bases). The CDR3 length is 16 residues. Germline V CDR1 and CDR2: SQVTM, ANQGSEA. V was cut by 4 bases and J by 4 bases, with 19 bases left in between. CDR3 DNA: TGCAGCGTTGCACAGCGAGCGGGCGGCCCCACCGGGGAGCTGTTTTTT. It translates to CSVAQRAGGPTGELFF.

This clonotype was counted only a few times. This chain connects TRBV9 to TRBJ1-2, with D unclear. In germline, CDR1 is SGDLS, CDR2 YYNGEE. V shed 4 bases and J shed 6 bases, with 16 bases lying between them. The CDR3 sequence is 14 residues long. The CDR3 DNA reads TGTGCCAGCAGCTTAAGGACTTTAAGGGATGGCTACACCTTC. As protein: CASSLRTLRDGYTF.

About this clonotype: A much larger clone sits a single nucleotide away, making a read error possible. This chain joins TRBV10-3 and TRBJ2-1; D may be TRBD1 (8 bases). The V end was cut by 2 bases, the J end by 10 bases, with 18 bases between. Germline values: CDR1 ENHRY, CDR2 SYGVKD. There are 15 residues in the CDR3. The CDR3 sequence: CAISEREGQVFEQFF. CDR3 DNA: TGTGCCATCAGTGAGAGGGAGGGACAGGTTTTCGAGCAGTTCTTC.

This clonotype was observed a few times. The V call is TRBV7-9, the J call TRBJ2-1; D is unresolved. This CDR3 is built from 12 residues. Trimming took 9 bases from V and 7 from J, leaving 13 bases between them. Germline V gives CDR1 SEHNR, CDR2 FQNEAQ (reference sequence). CDR3 sequence (DNA): TGTGCCAGTAGTATGACCGGGAATGAGCAGTTCTTC. Protein: CASSMTGNEQFF.

This rearrangement joins TRBV15 to TRBJ1-2; D gene ambiguous. The germline V and J ends were trimmed by 1 base and 6 bases, with 9 bases remaining between them. This CDR3 comprises 13 residues. Germline CDR1 is LNHNV and CDR2 is YYDKDF (reference sequence). CDR3 in DNA: TGTGCCACCAGCAGAGGGTTGGGTAATGGCTACACCTTC. Translated: CATSRGLGNGYTF. Full variable domain (remainder filled in from reference TRBV15 and TRBJ1-2): DAMVIQNPRYQVTQFGKPVTLSCSQTLNHNVMYWYQQKSSQAPKLLFHYYDKDFNNEADTPDNFQSRRPNTSFCFLDIRSPGLGDTAMYLCATSRGLGNGYTFGSGTRLTVV.

In this sample, this clonotype turned up a few times. The chain uses TRBV28 and TRBJ2-7; D is undetermined. With 3 bases removed from V and 5 bases from J, the gap between germline ends came to 14 bases. The length of the CDR3 is 14 residues. Per germline, CDR1 MDHEN and CDR2 SYDVKM. The CDR3 reads CASSLTPSTHEQYF. CDR3 in DNA: TGTGCCAGCAGTTTGACTCCCAGTACCCACGAGCAGTACTTC. Full variable domain (missing parts from reference TRBV28 and TRBJ2-7): DVKVTQSSRYLVKRTGEKVFLECVQDMDHENMFWYRQDPGLGLRLIYFSYDVKMKEKGDIPEGYSVSREKKERFSLILESASTNQTSMYLCASSLTPSTHEQYFGPGTRLTVT.

This chain connects TRBV6-1 to TRBJ1-5; no definite D call. The V end lost 6 bases, the J end lost 4 bases, and 25 bases lay between the germline ends. The V gene's germline CDR1 is MNHNS and CDR2 SASEGT. The CDR3 covers 18 residues. In DNA form, the CDR3 reads TGTGCCAGCAGCCCCGGGAGCGCTCAGATCTACGGTAATCAGCCCCAGCATTTT. Its protein product is CASSPGSAQIYGNQPQHF.

A word on this clonotype: Sequence at one end of the junction differs from germline and may be a read error. The chain's CDR3 is CASNRFGGRYNGQFF. The DNA of the CDR3 is TGTGCCAGCAACCGGTTTGGGGGTCGTTACAATGGGCAGTTCTTC. The V gene is TRBV28, the J gene TRBJ2-1, with D perhaps being TRBD1 or TRBD2 (5 bases each). The germline gives CDR1 MDHEN, CDR2 SYDVKM. This CDR3 comprises 15 residues.

This chain links TRBV4-1 with TRBJ1-1; D may be TRBD1 (6 bases). Trimming took off 6 bases at V and 10 bases at J, with 24 bases between the two ends. Germline V gene data show CDR1 as MGHRA and CDR2 as YSYEKL. The CDR3 consists of 15 residues. DNA of the CDR3: TGCGCCAGCAGGCCCGTGACAGACCCTATCAGGGGAGCTTTCTTT. The encoded protein is CASRPVTDPIRGAFF.

This clonotype appeared many times. J is TRBJ2-7 and V is TRBV7-2, with a weak D call TRBD2 (6 bases). The CDR3 is 14 amino acids. Germline V gene lookup returns CDR1 SGHTA and CDR2 FQGNSA. Trimming shortened V by 2 bases and J by 2 bases, and 10 bases separated the two germline ends. CDR3 protein: CASSLRRGTYEQYF. The CDR3, as DNA: TGTGCCAGCAGCTTACGGCGGGGAACCTACGAGCAGTACTTC.

This clonotype has more than one count but fewer than ten. V gene TRBV5-6 combines with J gene TRBJ1-2; tentatively, D is TRBD1 (5 bases). V lost 4 bases and J lost 1, with 14 bases in between. This CDR3 comprises 15 residues. Looked up from germline, CDR1 is SGHDT and CDR2 is YYEEEE. The CDR3 is CASSTTGRDNYGYTF. The CDR3 DNA follows: TGTGCCAGCAGCACTACGGGACGGGATAACTATGGCTACACCTTC.

The genes are TRBV20-1 and TRBJ2-4; D possibly corresponds to TRBD2 (5 bases). The J call may be faulty, since TRBJ2-7 better matches the DNA end. Germline V gene data show CDR1 as DFQATT and CDR2 as SNEGSKA (reference sequence). The CDR3 extends over 14 amino acids. CDR3 protein: CSASAAGRPYEQYF. CDR3 sequence (DNA): TGCAGTGCTAGTGCCGCGGGTCGCCCCTACGAGCAGTACTTC.

This rearrangement joins TRBV20-1 to TRBJ2-1; 9 bases align to TRBD2. CDR1 is DFQATT and CDR2 is SNEGSKA in the germline V gene (reference sequence). This CDR3 is built from 13 residues. After removal of 6 bases from V and 8 bases from J, the junction contained 8 bases not matched to a gene. The CDR3 region is CSARGRVGDEQFF. As DNA, the CDR3 is TGCAGTGCCCGCGGGAGGGTTGGGGATGAGCAGTTCTTC.